The 30 T cell receptor beta chains below were found in one sample sequenced in a study of shared clonotypes between healthy human individuals. Sequencing was performed with immunoSEQ multiplex PCR; in TCRdb, only in-frame clones are kept and a portion is missing. This table holds about 660,000 clones, around 72% found once. Material for sequencing was memory CD4+ T cells sorted from blood. Noted subset: CD45RA-negative fraction. The receptors come from a woman under 40 in good health.

This clone came up a few times. The V call is TRBV27, the J call TRBJ2-1; 9 bases match TRBD1. The CDR3 has 20 amino acids. After removal of 5 bases from V and 0 bases from J, the junction contained 17 bases not matched to a gene. Looked up from germline, CDR1 is MNHEY and CDR2 is SMNVEV (reference sequence). The CDR3 DNA follows: TGTGCCAGCAGTGGCTATTCGGGACAGGGAGCTGGGAGCTCCTACAATGAGCAGTTCTTC. Amino acids: CASSGYSGQGAGSSYNEQFF.

The chain couples TRBV14 to TRBJ2-1; D uncertain. Trimming left V 2 bases short and J 2 bases short, with 13 bases between. Germline values: CDR1 SGHDN, CDR2 FVKESK. The CDR3 extends over 16 amino acids. CDR3 amino acids: CASSQREKRPYNEQFF. CDR3 bases: TGTGCCAGCAGCCAAAGAGAAAAAAGACCCTACAATGAGCAGTTCTTC.

The V gene is TRBV7-8, the J gene TRBJ2-7, with a possible D match to TRBD1 (6 bases). The length of the CDR3 is 13 residues. CDR1 and CDR2 (germline): SGHVS, FQNEAQ. V was pared by 5 bases and J by 4 bases, with 12 bases between. The CDR3 protein is CASSPGDRYEQYF. CDR3 DNA: TGTGCCAGCAGCCCAGGGGATCGATACGAGCAGTACTTC.

This chain joins TRBV2 and TRBJ2-3; no clear D. Germline V gives CDR1 SNHLY, CDR2 FYNNEI. The CDR3 length is 14 residues. V was pared by 4 bases and J by 2 bases, with 10 bases between. The CDR3 DNA sequence: TGTGCCAGCAGTGTCATAGGATTCACAGATACGCAGTATTTT. It codes for CASSVIGFTDTQYF. The full variable domain, completed using reference TRBV2 and TRBJ2-3, is EPEVTQTPSHQVTQMGQEVILRCVPISNHLYFYWYRQILGQKVEFLVSFYNNEISEKSEIFDDQFSVERPDGSNFTLKIRSTKLEDSAMYFCASSVIGFTDTQYFGPGTRLTVL.

This chain uses TRBV6-1 with TRBJ1-2; a possible D gene is TRBD1 (6 bases). The ends were cut back, 6 bases at V and 4 bases at J, with 12 bases in the middle. Per the germline V gene, CDR1 is MNHNS and CDR2 is SASEGT. The CDR3 covers 13 residues. As DNA, the CDR3 is TGTGCCAGCAGGTCCGGCAGGGGCTATGGCTACACCTTC. Residues: CASRSGRGYGYTF.

The V and J genes are TRBV19 and TRBJ1-5; possible D gene TRBD1, 6 bases. Germline V gene data show CDR1 as LNHDA and CDR2 as SQIVND (reference sequence). The V end was cut by 6 bases, the J end by 5 bases, with 17 bases between. The CDR3 length is 15 residues. The CDR3 sequence is CASSLQGSHYQPQHF. The CDR3 DNA sequence: TGTGCCAGTAGCCTGCAGGGGTCCCATTATCAGCCCCAGCATTTT.

The chain carries TRBV6-6 and TRBJ2-1; TRBD2 matches 12 bases. The germline CDR1 and CDR2 sequences are MNHNY and SVGAGI (reference sequence). V lost 6 bases to trimming and J lost 8 bases; unmatched junction nucleotides: 11. CDR3 length: 16 amino acids. CDR3 sequence reads: CASRSLLAGGPDEQFF. In DNA form, the CDR3 reads TGTGCCAGCAGGTCCCTTCTAGCGGGAGGGCCCGATGAGCAGTTCTTC.

Only one count was recorded for this clone. The V and J genes are TRBV28 and TRBJ2-7; D is unclear. Looked up from germline, CDR1 is MDHEN and CDR2 is SYDVKM. This CDR3 region has 10 residues. The V end lost 8 bases, the J end lost 7 bases, and 9 bases lay between the germline ends. In DNA form, the CDR3 reads TGTGCCAGCGGCTTGCATGAGCAGTACTTC. This sequence encodes CASGLHEQYF.

The J gene is TRBJ2-7, the V gene TRBV5-4, with unresolved D. The V gene lost 0 bases and the J gene lost 0 bases, with 10 bases spanning the gap. CDR1 is SGHNT, CDR2 YYREEE, per germline (reference sequence). The length of the CDR3 is 15 residues. The CDR3 is CASSLDGRSSYEQYF. In DNA form, the CDR3 reads TGTGCCAGCAGCTTGGATGGCCGAAGCTCCTACGAGCAGTACTTC.

This clone was found once. This chain links TRBV28 with TRBJ1-1, with D possibly being TRBD1 (6 bases). V lost 1 base to trimming and J lost 4 bases, with 13 bases between them. This CDR3 contains 15 residues. Germline-derived CDR1 and CDR2 are MDHEN and SYDVKM. The CDR3 DNA sequence: TGTGCCAGCAGTTTATCAGGGGCGGGTTCCACTGAAGCTTTCTTT. Residues: CASSLSGAGSTEAFF.

The rearrangement links TRBV10-3 to TRBJ2-7; TRBD2 agrees at 9 bases. The CDR3 contains 18 residues. V lost 0 bases, J lost 4 bases, and 13 bases stayed unmatched. CDR1 and CDR2 (germline): ENHRY, SYGVKD. Here the CDR3 reads CAISESKGARTSDYEQYF. The DNA for the CDR3 is TGTGCCATCAGTGAGTCGAAGGGGGCGAGGACTAGCGATTACGAGCAGTACTTC.

J is TRBJ2-1 and V is TRBV7-9, with a tentative D call TRBD2 (6 bases). The CDR3 spans 16 residues. Germline V gene sequence: CDR1 SEHNR, CDR2 FQNEAQ (reference sequence). V was shortened by 1 base and J by 0 bases, with 10 bases between the two germline ends. The CDR3, as DNA: TGTGCCAGCAGCTTAGATGCCGGGAGCTCCTACAATGAGCAGTTCTTC. This codes for CASSLDAGSSYNEQFF. Together with reference TRBV7-9 and TRBJ2-1, the CDR3 gives the full variable domain: DTGVSQNPRHKITKRGQNVTFRCDPISEHNRLYWYRQTLGQGPEFLTYFQNEAQLEKSRLLSDRFSAERPKGSFSTLEIQRTEQGDSAMYLCASSLDAGSSYNEQFFGPGTRLTVL.

This clone was picked up many times. This chain uses TRBV29-1 with TRBJ2-5, with a possible D match to TRBD1 (6 bases). The V end lost 6 bases, the J end lost 1 base, and 18 bases lay between the germline ends. The CDR3 has 15 amino acids. CDR1 and CDR2 (germline): SQVTM, ANQGSEA. In DNA form, the CDR3 reads TGCAGCGTCGCAGGGGCCGGGACCGTCCAAGAGACCCAGTACTTC. Amino acid sequence: CSVAGAGTVQETQYF.

J is TRBJ2-3 and V is TRBV6-1; 7 bases fit TRBD2. V was pared by 2 bases and J by 6 bases, with 14 bases of the junction left unmatched. CDR1 and CDR2 (germline): MNHNS, SASEGT. The CDR3 totals 17 residues. This CDR3 is CASSERVAGTSADTQYF. As DNA, the CDR3 is TGTGCCAGCAGTGAACGGGTAGCGGGCACCTCCGCGGATACGCAGTATTTT.

About this clone: A much more abundant neighbour one base away suggests this may be a read error. The sample holds other DNA sequences that translate to the same CDR3. The rearrangement uses TRBV7-9 and TRBJ1-1; TRBD1 matches at 8 bases. The CDR3 covers 13 residues. CDR1 and CDR2 (germline): SEHNR, FQNEAQ (reference sequence). With V trimmed by 5 bases and J by 3 bases, 2 bases remained unmatched. The CDR3: CASSQQGDTEAFF. CDR3 DNA sequence: TGTGCCAGCAGCCAACAGGGGGACACTGAAGCTTTCTTT.

In regard to this clone: This specimen includes other DNA sequences encoding the same CDR3. V and J are TRBV19 and TRBJ2-3; 10 bases map to TRBD2. J gave up 3 bases and V 6 bases, and 0 bases lay outside the gene matches. Germline assignment: CDR1 LNHDA and CDR2 SQIVND (reference sequence). The CDR3 runs 13 residues. CDR3 in amino acids: CASRGLATDTQYF. In DNA, the CDR3 is TGTGCCAGTAGGGGACTAGCGACAGATACGCAGTATTTT.

The genes are TRBV25-1 and TRBJ1-5, with D possibly TRBD1 on 5 matching bases. The germline CDR1 and CDR2 sequences are MGHDK and SYGVNS. Deletions cut 7 bases from V and 1 base from J, with 8 bases between. CDR3 length equals 13 residues. The CDR3 sequence: CASTGGSNQPQHF. CDR3 in DNA: TGTGCCAGCACCGGGGGAAGCAATCAGCCCCAGCATTTT.

The genes are TRBV18 and TRBJ2-7; D may be TRBD1 (6 bases). Germline-derived CDR1 and CDR2 are KGHSH and LQKENI. The ends were cut back, 5 bases at V and 2 bases at J, with 13 bases in the middle. The CDR3 is made up of 14 amino acids. The CDR3 DNA is TGTGCCAGCTCATTAGAGACAGGCCCCTACGAGCAGTACTTC. Protein: CASSLETGPYEQYF.

There are a few counts of this clone. The CDR3 loop is CASSDGQGSYEKLFF. DNA of the CDR3: TGTGCCAGCAGTGATGGACAGGGGTCTTATGAAAAACTGTTTTTT. The chain is built from TRBV6-1 and TRBJ1-4; 9 positions match TRBD1. Germline V gene data show CDR1 as MNHNS and CDR2 as SASEGT. Unmatched junction bases numbered 5, after V lost 3 bases and J lost 6 bases. The CDR3 has 15 residues.

The chain joins TRBV28 to TRBJ1-1; tentative D call: TRBD1 (6 bases). Germline V gives CDR1 MDHEN, CDR2 SYDVKM. Between the trimmed V and J ends, which lost 2 bases and 9 bases, there was a span of 10 bases. The CDR3 consists of 12 residues. The CDR3 is CASSLIRDKAFF. CDR3 nucleotide sequence: TGTGCCAGCAGTTTAATTCGGGACAAAGCTTTCTTT.

This clone has a handful of counts. The chain has TRBV19 and TRBJ2-1; D may be TRBD1 (5 bases). The V gene's germline CDR1 is LNHDA and CDR2 SQIVND (reference sequence). V shed 7 bases and J shed 8 bases, with 12 bases lying between them. The CDR3 has 12 residues. The CDR3 DNA sequence: TGTGCCAGTAATCACAGGTCCGATGAGCAGTTCTTC. Encoded protein: CASNHRSDEQFF. Full variable domain (rest looked up from reference TRBV19 and TRBJ2-1): DGGITQSPKYLFRKEGQNVTLSCEQNLNHDAMYWYRQDPGQGLRLIYYSQIVNDFQKGDIAEGYSVSREKKESFPLTVTSAQKNPTAFYLCASNHRSDEQFFGPGTRLTVL.

The V gene is TRBV2, the J gene TRBJ2-7; no firm D call. Germline-derived CDR1 and CDR2 are SNHLY and FYNNEI. V was cut by 4 bases and J by 3 bases, with 13 bases left in between. The CDR3 loop spans 14 amino acids. The CDR3: CASSVSQPNYEQYF. The CDR3 nucleotides read TGTGCCAGCAGTGTTTCTCAGCCAAACTACGAGCAGTACTTC. The variable domain in full, with the rest retrieved from reference TRBV2 and TRBJ2-7, is EPEVTQTPSHQVTQMGQEVILRCVPISNHLYFYWYRQILGQKVEFLVSFYNNEISEKSEIFDDQFSVERPDGSNFTLKIRSTKLEDSAMYFCASSVSQPNYEQYFGPGTRLTVT.

This clone was recorded many times. The chain has TRBV5-1 and TRBJ1-2; D may be TRBD1 (5 bases). Germline assignment: CDR1 SGHRS and CDR2 YFSETQ. Trimming shortened V by 0 bases and J by 8 bases, and 17 bases separated the two germline ends. CDR3 length: 15 amino acids. CDR3 loop: CASSLAPGPRGGYTF. In DNA, the CDR3 is TGCGCCAGCAGCTTGGCTCCAGGGCCCCGAGGGGGCTACACCTTC.

The chain is built from TRBV19 and TRBJ2-7; 9 bases align to TRBD1. The V gene's germline CDR1 is LNHDA and CDR2 SQIVND (reference sequence). This CDR3 region has 15 residues. The V and J ends lost 5 bases and 7 bases, in that order; junction bases with no gene match: 12. Here the CDR3 DNA reads TGTGCCAGTAGTTCCTTGGGACAGGGCATGCGAGAGCAGTACTTC. It specifies CASSSLGQGMREQYF.

The genes are TRBV28 and TRBJ1-4, with D perhaps TRBD1 (5 bases). V lost 6 bases, J lost 3 bases, and 14 bases lay in between. This CDR3 is built from 15 residues. Germline loops: CDR1 MDHEN, CDR2 SYDVKM. DNA for the CDR3: TGTGCCAGCAGCCGTCAGGGAGCCTCTAATGAAAAACTGTTTTTT. Protein sequence: CASSRQGASNEKLFF.

In its sample, this clone was seen once. The chain has TRBV10-3 and TRBJ1-1; the D is unclear. Germline CDR1 is ENHRY and CDR2 is SYGVKD. CDR3 length: 14 residues. Trimming took off 2 bases at V and 1 base at J, with 8 bases between the two ends. The CDR3 sequence is CAISEGNQNTEAFF. CDR3 DNA: TGTGCCATCAGTGAGGGCAATCAGAACACTGAAGCTTTCTTT.

This clone was counted a single time. The chain has TRBV7-2 and TRBJ2-7; tentatively, D is TRBD2 (7 bases). Germline V gives CDR1 SGHTA, CDR2 FQGNSA. V was cut by 5 bases and J by 1 base, with 18 bases left in between. The CDR3 is made up of 16 amino acids. The CDR3 DNA follows: TGTGCCAGCAGCCCCGGCGGGGGCAGCCGATCCTACGAGCAGTACTTC. Translation gives CASSPGGGSRSYEQYF.

This clone was seen a handful of times. This chain uses TRBV19 with TRBJ1-2; D gene uncertain. Germline CDR1 is LNHDA and CDR2 is SQIVND (reference sequence). V gave up 6 bases and J gave up 7 bases, with 15 bases separating them. The CDR3 runs 13 residues. CDR3 sequence reads: CASRQVGIGGYTF. The DNA for the CDR3 is TGTGCCAGTAGGCAGGTGGGAATTGGTGGCTACACCTTC.

CDR3 loop: CASSQSLLPKTDTQYF. As DNA, the CDR3 is TGCGCCAGCAGCCAATCACTGCTCCCCAAGACAGATACGCAGTATTTT. The chain links TRBV4-1 to TRBJ2-3; D is ambiguous. V dropped 2 bases and J dropped 3 bases, with 15 bases sitting between them. The CDR3 extends over 16 amino acids. Germline V CDR1 and CDR2: MGHRA, YSYEKL.

The chain couples TRBV10-2 to TRBJ1-5; weak D call: TRBD1 (6 bases). The V gene lost 0 bases and the J gene lost 5 bases, with 14 bases spanning the gap. This CDR3 has 16 amino acids. Germline CDR1 WSHSY, CDR2 SAAADI. The CDR3 is CASSESQGYEYQPQHF. For the CDR3, the DNA is TGCGCCAGCAGTGAGTCGCAGGGGTACGAGTATCAGCCCCAGCATTTT.